What follows describes a single TCR beta chain. What antigen it recognizes has not been identified. No qualities accompany the bases; no much larger clone lies one base away. From the cysteine through the phenylalanine, the CDR3 covers 14 amino acids. Only CDR3 DNA remains: 42 bases, in frame from the first base. For CDR1 and CDR2, the germline V gene (reference sequence) lists LNHDA and SQIVND. Clipping removes 1 base from V and 4 bases from J, with 2 as the unmatched junction base count. Transplants used related donors with nonmyeloablative bone marrow transplantation; mixed chimerism was transient in the human trials. Thawed PBMCs were FACS-sorted into unstimulated Tregs (CD4+CD25+CD127-), CD4+ non-Tregs (CD4+CD25-), CD4 cells and CD8 cells. The patients were a few recipients of combined kidney and bone marrow transplants from the ITN036ST trial, and samples were available only from these trial subjects. Healthy control blood was separated into PBMCs by Ficoll density gradient and cryopreserved, and patient PBMCs were collected both before and after transplant.

For TCRbeta CDR3 sequencing, genomic DNA from the sorted cells was extracted using the QIAGEN DNeasy Blood and Tissue Kit. High-throughput TCRbeta CDR3 sequencing was carried out commercially through immunoSEQ, with PCR amplification with bias correction and internal controls included. Per the source publication's procedure: Unique productive TCRbeta sequences were defined by CDR3 nucleotide sequence when primers matched and otherwise by CDR3 amino acid sequence together with Vbeta and Jbeta genes. To correct sorting error, sequences shared between sorted populations at a frequency ratio of 2:1 or less were removed; the rest were assigned to the higher population. Sequences were defined as donor-reactive when expanded at least 5-fold in CFSE-low cells versus unstimulated cells and present at a frequency of at least 0.01% in CFSE-low cells. Jensen-Shannon divergence, calculated on the top 100 TCRbeta sequences ranked by frequency, was used to quantify repertoire divergence. For samples with multiple sequencing runs, sorting error was corrected separately for each run before the runs were pooled. Not all clones reach the TCRdb copy of this immuneACCESS table, which keeps in-frame sequences only. Checked studies attribute under half of the gap to unresolved V genes and leave the rest unexplained. V, J and clone size reflect that table, while D and trimming were determined from the DNA. For this sample there are tens of thousands of clones; 93% appear just once. The leading ten clones occupy around 1.6% of the sample.

The sample belongs to a study of Tregs in tolerant kidney transplant recipients (dated by TCRdb to between 2018 and 2021). Regarding the study in general: The study used TCRbeta sequencing to identify donor-specific regulatory T cells before combined kidney and bone marrow transplantation, then tracked those cells after transplant.

What the authors observed across the whole study: In tolerant patients, donor-specific Tregs expanded more than Tregs overall, which suggests antigen-driven rather than nonspecific expansion. Expanding Tregs with activated donor B cells appeared to identify the most biologically relevant and donor-specific TCRbeta repertoire. The study was constrained by small patient numbers, and validation of the findings is required in larger populations and under other immunosuppression protocols. Biological reproducibility was not directly assessed, although technical replication error appeared to be minimal. PCR primers changed over time for some patients, so nucleotide-level comparison across those patients' samples was not possible.

The rearrangement combines TRBV19 with TRBJ1-2, and 8 junction bases match TRBD1. The clonotype originates from a human patient who received a combined kidney and bone marrow transplant. After a transplant, certain T cells may trace back to the graft donor. This specimen consisted of CD4+ T cells from blood (PBMCs), obtained 12 months after the transplant. The CDR3 region has the sequence CASSIGQGAYGYTF. The DNA sequence follows: TGTGCCAGTAGTATAGGTCAGGGGGCCTATGGCTACACCTTC.